These 24 T cell receptor beta chains came from one sample sequenced in a study of T cell responses to AZD1222 COVID-19 vaccine. Only in-frame clones appear in the TCRdb table, and some are missing; sequencing was by immunoSEQ multiplex PCR. The table records roughly 180,000 clones, just over 90% of them present only once. The input for sequencing was peripheral blood, taken 28 days after the second AZD1222 dose. Source of these receptors: an adult who received the AZD1222 COVID-19 vaccine.

The V call is TRBV7-2, the J call TRBJ2-7, with D perhaps matching TRBD1 (6 bases). Germline CDR1 is SGHTA and CDR2 is FQGNSA. V was clipped by 4 bases and J by 4 bases, with 17 bases between them. The CDR3 sequence is 15 residues long. In DNA form, the CDR3 reads TGTGCCAGCAGCTCACCCAGGACAGACCCGTACGAGCAGTACTTC. Its protein is CASSSPRTDPYEQYF.

Remarks on this clone: Mismatch with germline at one junction end may stem from a read error. The rearrangement links TRBV19 to TRBJ2-5; 11 bases are a match to TRBD2. Germline loops: CDR1 LNHDA, CDR2 SQIVND (reference sequence). The length of the CDR3 is 16 residues. The CDR3 is CASTPRGLADQKTQYF. CDR3 in DNA: TGTGCCAGTACGCCTCGGGGACTAGCGGACCAAAAGACCCAGTACTTC.

CDR3 region: CASSIVDRSNQPQHF. DNA of the CDR3: TGTGCCAGTAGTATAGTGGACAGGAGCAATCAGCCCCAGCATTTT. The chain recombines TRBV19 with TRBJ1-5, with 7 bases fitting TRBD1. This CDR3 has 15 amino acids. Germline CDR1 and CDR2: LNHDA and SQIVND (reference sequence). V lost 1 base, J lost 1 base, and 1 base stayed unmatched.

The rearrangement uses TRBV30 and TRBJ1-5; 7 nucleotides match TRBD1. The CDR3 extends over 15 amino acids. The germline CDR1 and CDR2 sequences are GTSNPN and SVGIG (reference sequence). With V trimmed by 1 base and J by 5 bases, 8 bases remained unmatched. The CDR3 DNA is TGTGCCTGGAGTGGTTATGGGACAGATCATCAGCCCCAGCATTTT. It encodes CAWSGYGTDHQPQHF. The entire variable domain, with the rest obtained from reference TRBV30 and TRBJ1-5, is as follows: SQTIHQWPATLVQPVGSPLSLECTVEGTSNPNLYWYRQAAGRGLQLLFYSVGIGQISSEVPQNLSASRPQDRQFILSSKKLLLSDSGFYLCAWSGYGTDHQPQHFGDGTRLSIL.

The chain joins TRBV11-3 to TRBJ1-1; TRBD1 is a possible D gene (5 bases). The ends were cut back, 1 base at V and 0 bases at J, with 12 bases in the middle. This CDR3 has 16 residues. The germline V gene has CDR1 SGHNT and CDR2 YENEEA. The CDR3 loop is CASSLVAGAMNTEAFF. CDR3 sequence (DNA): TGTGCCAGCAGCTTAGTCGCTGGGGCAATGAACACTGAAGCTTTCTTT.

This chain links TRBV19 with TRBJ2-4; the D is unclear. V was trimmed by 2 bases and J by 7 bases, leaving 18 bases between them. Germline CDR1 is LNHDA and CDR2 is SQIVND (reference sequence). The CDR3 is 16 residues long. For the CDR3, the DNA is TGTGCCAGTAGTATAACGTTGCGGCATCTACGGAACATTCAGTACTTC. Its protein is CASSITLRHLRNIQYF.

The chain couples TRBV6-5 to TRBJ2-1; D is unresolved. Germline-derived CDR1 and CDR2 are MNHEY and SVGAGI. Trimming stripped 7 bases from V and 2 bases from J, with 9 bases between. This CDR3 is 13 amino acids long. CDR3 protein: CASKSRTYNEQFF. The CDR3, as DNA: TGTGCCAGCAAATCCAGGACCTACAATGAGCAGTTCTTC.

This sequence joins TRBV28 and TRBJ1-1, with D unresolved. CDR1 is MDHEN and CDR2 is SYDVKM in the germline V gene. Trimming cost V 6 bases and J 10 bases, with 15 bases left between them. The CDR3 runs 12 residues. The CDR3 DNA reads TGTGCCAGCAGGACCGGATTTCTCGCAGCTTTCTTT. Translating gives CASRTGFLAAFF.

This chain links TRBV30 with TRBJ2-7; D may be TRBD1 (5 bases). Germline V gives CDR1 GTSNPN, CDR2 SVGIG (reference sequence). Trimming left V 3 bases short and J 3 bases short, with 9 bases between. The CDR3 loop spans 12 amino acids. The CDR3 protein is CAWRGRSYEQYF. The CDR3 region has the DNA TGTGCCTGGAGGGGGCGGAGCTACGAGCAGTACTTC.

This clone showed up just a few times. The rearrangement uses TRBV25-1 and TRBJ2-1; TRBD2 is a possible D gene (6 bases). This CDR3 spans 13 amino acids. V was clipped by 6 bases and J by 7 bases, with 13 bases between them. Germline V gene data show CDR1 as MGHDK and CDR2 as SYGVNS. CDR3 bases: TGTGCCAGCAGGGAGGGCAGGTGGAATGAGCAGTTCTTC. The encoded protein is CASREGRWNEQFF.

The J gene is TRBJ2-4, the V gene TRBV27, with D maybe TRBD1 (6 bases). There are 17 residues in the CDR3. From germline, CDR1 is MNHEY and CDR2 SMNVEV (reference sequence). V was cut by 4 bases and J by 7 bases, with 23 bases left in between. CDR3 sequence reads: CASSSWTARALGNIQYF. In nucleotides, the CDR3 is TGTGCCAGCAGTTCCTGGACAGCAAGGGCCCTAGGGAACATTCAGTACTTC.

The chain is built from TRBV18 and TRBJ1-1; 7 bases fit TRBD1. The CDR3 contains 15 residues. The V gene's germline CDR1 is KGHSH and CDR2 LQKENI. V shed 5 bases and J 3 bases; nucleotides not matched to a gene: 9. In nucleotides, the CDR3 is TGTGCCAGCTCATCAGGGGACAGTAAGTACACTGAAGCTTTCTTT. As protein: CASSSGDSKYTEAFF.

This clone was observed once. This chain connects TRBV5-1 to TRBJ2-7, with D tentatively TRBD1 or TRBD2 (5 bases each). Trimming took off 3 bases at V and 5 bases at J, with 15 bases between the two ends. Germline assignment: CDR1 SGHRS and CDR2 YFSETQ. The CDR3 loop spans 14 amino acids. The CDR3, as DNA: TGCGCCAGCAGCTCAGGGACCCCTGGGCACGAGCAGTACTTC. Protein sequence: CASSSGTPGHEQYF.

This clone was seen only a few times. The V call is TRBV29-1, the J call TRBJ2-7, with 9 bases identical to TRBD2. Per germline, CDR1 SQVTM and CDR2 ANQGSEA. CDR3 size: 12 residues. Germline trimming cut 6 bases from V and 5 bases from J; bases unmatched to any gene: 5. The CDR3 loop is CSVGGLAHEQYF. In DNA form, the CDR3 reads TGCAGCGTCGGGGGACTAGCTCACGAGCAGTACTTC.

This clone has more than one count but fewer than ten. V usage is TRBV7-3 and J usage is TRBJ2-1; D might be TRBD2 (6 bases). V lost 0 bases and J lost 4, with 19 bases in between. This CDR3 is built from 18 residues. Germline V gene lookup returns CDR1 SGHTA and CDR2 FQGTGA. The CDR3 DNA follows: TGTGCCAGCAGCTTAACGCCCCCCCGGGCGGGAACTTACAATGAGCAGTTCTTC. Its protein is CASSLTPPRAGTYNEQFF. Using reference TRBV7-3 and TRBJ2-1 for the parts outside the CDR3, the full variable domain is GAGVSQTPSNKVTEKGKYVELRCDPISGHTALYWYRQSLGQGPEFLIYFQGTGAADDSGLPNDRFFAVRPEGSVSTLKIQRTERGDSAVYLCASSLTPPRAGTYNEQFFGPGTRLTVL.

The chain recombines TRBV28 with TRBJ2-7; D is unresolved. V lost 7 bases and J lost 4, with 17 bases in between. The CDR3 loop spans 14 amino acids. The V gene's germline CDR1 is MDHEN and CDR2 SYDVKM. CDR3 amino acids: CASTQGWEAYEQYF. The CDR3 DNA reads as TGTGCCAGCACCCAAGGATGGGAAGCTTACGAGCAGTACTTC.

The chain uses TRBV21-1 and TRBJ2-7; the table's TRBD2 call for D was not verified on the DNA. TRBV21-1 represents a pseudogene. There are 15 residues in the CDR3. The CDR3 nucleotides read TGTGCCAGCAGCAAAGAGGTACCGGGCGGGTACGAGCAGTACTTC. Its protein is CASSKEVPGGYEQYF.

V gene TRBV24-1 combines with J gene TRBJ1-5; 7 nucleotides align to TRBD1. V shed 7 bases, J shed 0 bases, and the junction held 8 bases outside the gene matches. The CDR3 contains 16 residues. Germline-derived CDR1 and CDR2 are KGHDR and SFDVKD. The CDR3: CATSPGTALSNQPQHF. In DNA, the CDR3 is TGTGCCACCAGCCCCGGGACAGCCCTTAGCAATCAGCCCCAGCATTTT.

This chain links TRBV6-1 with TRBJ2-1; possible D gene TRBD2, 5 bases. The length of the CDR3 is 15 residues. Germline lookup yields CDR1 MNHNS and CDR2 SASEGT. The V and J ends lost 0 bases and 3 bases respectively, with 9 bases between them. The CDR3 sequence: CASSEARGLYNEQFF. CDR3 in DNA: TGTGCCAGCAGTGAAGCGAGAGGACTCTACAATGAGCAGTTCTTC.

The V gene is TRBV3-1 (or the pseudogene TRBV3-2), the J gene TRBJ1-2; D might be TRBD1 (5 bases). The CDR3 is 14 residues long. CDR1 and CDR2 (germline): LGHDT, YNNKEL (reference sequence). V was shortened by 4 bases and J by 8 bases, with 17 bases between the two germline ends. The CDR3 DNA is TGTGCCAGCAGCCTCGGGACGGCGGTGGTAGGCTACACCTTC. Its translation: CASSLGTAVVGYTF.

The chain has TRBV18 and TRBJ1-2; no firm D call. Between the trimmed V and J ends, which lost 4 bases and 3 bases, there was a span of 21 bases. Germline V gene data show CDR1 as KGHSH and CDR2 as LQKENI. The CDR3 covers 17 residues. CDR3 in DNA: TGTGCCAGCTCACTTAACTTGATTAACGCCGGGGACTATGGCTACACCTTC. Translating gives CASSLNLINAGDYGYTF.

The genes are TRBV19 and TRBJ1-5; TRBD1 might be the D (6 bases). This CDR3 comprises 18 residues. Germline V gene sequence: CDR1 LNHDA, CDR2 SQIVND (reference sequence). V was shortened by 5 bases and J by 1 base, with 21 bases between the two germline ends. This CDR3 is CASSVEQGGAWSNQPQHF. In DNA form, the CDR3 reads TGTGCCAGTAGTGTGGAACAGGGAGGGGCGTGGAGCAATCAGCCCCAGCATTTT.

This clone has just one count. This sequence joins TRBV15 and TRBJ1-5; 7 positions match TRBD1. The CDR3 is made up of 17 amino acids. With 5 bases clipped from V and 1 base from J, the junction kept 11 bases outside the gene matches. Germline V gene data show CDR1 as LNHNV and CDR2 as YYDKDF (reference sequence). The CDR3 coding sequence is TGTGCCACCAGCGGGTATCCGACAGGGTTGAGCAATCAGCCCCAGCATTTT. Translated, it gives CATSGYPTGLSNQPQHF.

This rearrangement joins TRBV7-2 to TRBJ2-1; 8 bases are shared with TRBD2. Germline V gene data show CDR1 as SGHTA and CDR2 as FQGNSA. V dropped 6 bases and J dropped 9; count of bases not matched to a gene: 7. CDR3 length: 13 residues. The chain's CDR3 is CASRIAGMGEQFF. The CDR3 DNA follows: TGTGCCAGCAGGATAGCGGGAATGGGTGAGCAGTTCTTC.